These 11 T cell receptor beta chains came from one sample sequenced in a study of vaccination effects on CD4 cells after COVID-19. Researchers isolated CD4+ T cells once roughly ten days of culture had elapsed. What these receptors recognize is not known. Method: immunoSEQ multiplex PCR; TCRdb's copy keeps in-frame clones and lacks some. The table includes about 30,000 clones, roughly two thirds detected once. The sequencing here drew on CD4+ T cells from PBMCs cultured without peptide, taken before COVID-19 vaccination. All receptors come from a human donor who received a COVID-19 vaccine.

V is TRBV27 and J is TRBJ1-4, with unresolved D. V dropped 4 bases and J dropped 4 bases, with 16 bases sitting between them. The CDR3 contains 16 residues. Per the germline V gene, CDR1 is MNHEY and CDR2 is SMNVEV (reference sequence). The CDR3: CASSYQAQVHNEKLFF. CDR3 bases: TGTGCCAGCAGTTACCAGGCGCAAGTACATAATGAAAAACTGTTTTTT.

This clone turned up a few times. The chain couples TRBV2 to TRBJ1-5; TRBD1 matches 8 bases. The CDR3 is 15 amino acids. The V gene end was trimmed by 1 base and the J gene end by 6 bases; junction bases not matched to a gene: 5. Germline assignment: CDR1 SNHLY and CDR2 FYNNEI. The CDR3 is CASSEGAGQAQPQHF. CDR3 coding DNA: TGTGCCAGCAGTGAAGGCGCGGGACAGGCTCAGCCCCAGCATTTT.

This rearrangement joins TRBV5-4 to TRBJ1-2; TRBD1 aligns across 7 bases. The V segment lost 0 bases and the J segment 2 bases; nucleotides outside the gene matches: 4. Germline CDR1 and CDR2: SGHNT and YYREEE (reference sequence). This CDR3 comprises 15 residues. CDR3 amino acids: CASSLGGQLNYGYTF. The CDR3 DNA is TGTGCCAGCAGCTTGGGGGGACAGCTAAACTATGGCTACACCTTC. Full variable domain (rest looked up from reference TRBV5-4 and TRBJ1-2): ETGVTQSPTHLIKTRGQQVTLRCSSQSGHNTVSWYQQALGQGPQFIFQYYREEENGRGNFPPRFSGLQFPNYSSELNVNALELDDSALYLCASSLGGQLNYGYTFGSGTRLTVV.

This chain links TRBV19 with TRBJ2-7, with D unclear. V lost 5 bases and J lost 0, with 14 bases in between. From germline, CDR1 is LNHDA and CDR2 SQIVND (reference sequence). There are 15 residues in the CDR3. The CDR3, as DNA: TGTGCCAGTAGTTCAAGGGTATCGAGCTCCTACGAGCAGTACTTC. Translation: CASSSRVSSSYEQYF.

The CDR3 is CASSPSAQGAGNTIYF. CDR3 nucleotides: TGTGCCAGCTCACCATCGGCACAGGGGGCTGGAAACACCATATATTTT. The rearrangement joins TRBV18 to TRBJ1-3; 8 bases map to TRBD1. The CDR3 is made up of 16 amino acids. Losses at the gene ends were 2 bases for V and 2 bases for J; bases not matched to a gene: 5. The germline gives CDR1 KGHSH, CDR2 LQKENI. The variable domain in full, completed from reference TRBV18 and TRBJ1-3, reads NAGVMQNPRHLVRRRGQEARLRCSPMKGHSHVYWYRQLPEEGLKFMVYLQKENIIDESGMPKERFSAEFPKEGPSILRIQQVVRGDSAAYFCASSPSAQGAGNTIYFGEGSWLTVV.

There are a few counts of this clone. The J gene is TRBJ1-2, the V gene TRBV7-9, with D perhaps matching TRBD1 (6 bases). V lost 5 bases and J lost 1, with 14 bases in between. Germline V lookup: CDR1 SEHNR, CDR2 FQNEAQ (reference sequence). This CDR3 has 15 residues. The CDR3 here is CASSQDSSLNYGYTF. The CDR3, as DNA: TGTGCCAGCAGCCAGGACAGCTCCCTTAACTATGGCTACACCTTC.

The gene calls are TRBV12-2 and TRBJ1-2. TRBV12-2 is a recognized pseudogene. The CDR3 is 17 residues long. The CDR3 nucleotides are TGTGCAAGTCGCTTAGCGAGGCTCGGCAGCCTTAACTATGGCTACACCTTC. Translating gives CASRLARLGSLNYGYTF.

The V call is TRBV2, the J call TRBJ2-5, with TRBD2 matching 10 bases. The length of the CDR3 is 15 residues. Germline lookup yields CDR1 SNHLY and CDR2 FYNNEI. Trimming took 7 bases from V and 1 from J; bases not matched to a gene: 6. The CDR3 is CASTGLAASQETQYF. The CDR3 nucleotides read TGTGCCAGCACCGGACTAGCGGCTTCCCAAGAGACCCAGTACTTC. The entire variable domain, with the rest obtained from reference TRBV2 and TRBJ2-5, is as follows: EPEVTQTPSHQVTQMGQEVILRCVPISNHLYFYWYRQILGQKVEFLVSFYNNEISEKSEIFDDQFSVERPDGSNFTLKIRSTKLEDSAMYFCASTGLAASQETQYFGPGTRLLVL.

For this clone: The junction and the germline gene differ at one end; a read error may be behind it. The rearrangement joins TRBV5-1 to TRBJ2-1; 13 bases are a match to TRBD2. Germline V gene sequence: CDR1 SGHRS, CDR2 YFSETQ. The CDR3 runs 19 residues. The CDR3 protein is CASSSPTSGRAGSHNEQFF. Here the CDR3 DNA reads TGCGCCAGCAGCTCGCCAACTAGCGGGAGGGCCGGCTCCCACAATGAGCAGTTCTTC. The full variable domain, its missing parts supplied by reference TRBV5-1 and TRBJ2-1, is KAGVTQTPRYLIKTRGQQVTLSCSPISGHRSVSWYQQTPGQGLQFLFEYFSETQRNKGNFPGRFSGRQFSNSRSEMNVSTLELGDSALYLCASSSPTSGRAGSHNEQFFGPGTRLTVL.

The CDR3 sequence is CASSFGTSGRTGSYNEQFF. CDR3 bases: TGTGCCAGCAGCTTTGGGACTAGCGGGAGGACAGGCTCCTACAATGAGCAGTTCTTC. The rearrangement joins TRBV7-2 to TRBJ2-1; 15 bases map to TRBD2. CDR1 and CDR2 (germline): SGHTA, FQGNSA. The CDR3 is 19 amino acids. The J segment lost 0 bases and the V segment lost 3 bases, leaving 6 bases of the junction unmatched. The variable domain in full, with the rest retrieved from reference TRBV7-2 and TRBJ2-1, is GAGVSQSPSNKVTEKGKDVELRCDPISGHTALYWYRQSLGQGLEFLIYFQGNSAPDKSGLPSDRFSAERTGGSVSTLTIQRTQQEDSAVYLCASSFGTSGRTGSYNEQFFGPGTRLTVL.

V is TRBV13 and J is TRBJ2-7, with 9 positions matching TRBD1. V lost 6 bases, J lost 3 bases, and 6 bases stayed unmatched. This CDR3 spans 14 amino acids. CDR1 and CDR2 from the germline V gene are PRHDT and FYEKMQ (reference sequence). CDR3 protein: CASRRGQGRYEQYF. The CDR3 DNA sequence: TGTGCCAGCAGAAGAGGACAGGGGCGCTACGAGCAGTACTTC.